The 17 T cell receptor beta chains given below trace back to one sample, sequenced in a study of cytomegalovirus exposure and HLA in healthy donors. Profiling relied on immunoSEQ multiplex PCR, and the TCRdb table lists in-frame clones only, not all of them. This table holds roughly 250,000 clones, approximately 86% found once. The sequenced material came from PBMCs. The receptors stem from a woman in her twenties or thirties in good health and CMV-seropositive.

This clone appeared a few times. This CDR3 is also generated by other DNA sequences in the sample. V is TRBV2 and J is TRBJ1-5; D not certain. Germline V lookup: CDR1 SNHLY, CDR2 FYNNEI. Trimming took off 6 bases at V and 6 bases at J, with 9 bases between the two ends. The CDR3 contains 12 residues. In nucleotides, the CDR3 is TGTGCCAGCAGCGAATCGGGTCAGCCCCAGCATTTT. Protein: CASSESGQPQHF.

The CDR3, as DNA: TGCGCCAGCAGTGTTCAAGCGGCTACCTACAATGAGCAGTTCTTC. Residues: CASSVQAATYNEQFF. The chain carries TRBV10-2 and TRBJ2-1, with D maybe TRBD2 (5 bases). The CDR3 length is 15 residues. Germline V gene lookup returns CDR1 WSHSY and CDR2 SAAADI. V dropped 4 bases and J dropped 2 bases, with 12 bases sitting between them.

The rearrangement links TRBV19 to TRBJ2-2; tentative D call: TRBD1 (6 bases). Germline CDR1 and CDR2: LNHDA and SQIVND (reference sequence). Trimming took 9 bases from V and 3 from J, leaving 17 bases between them. The CDR3 length is 15 residues. The CDR3 protein is CASHDGGSYTGELFF. Here the CDR3 DNA reads TGTGCCAGCCACGATGGGGGCTCCTACACCGGGGAGCTGTTTTTT. Combining the CDR3 with reference TRBV19 and TRBJ2-2 gives the whole variable domain DGGITQSPKYLFRKEGQNVTLSCEQNLNHDAMYWYRQDPGQGLRLIYYSQIVNDFQKGDIAEGYSVSREKKESFPLTVTSAQKNPTAFYLCASHDGGSYTGELFFGEGSRLTVL.

The chain links TRBV27 to TRBJ1-1; possible D gene TRBD1, 5 bases. Germline V gene lookup returns CDR1 MNHEY and CDR2 SMNVEV (reference sequence). The CDR3 is made up of 14 amino acids. Trimming left V 6 bases short and J 5 bases short, with 16 bases between. The chain's CDR3 is CASRAQGRDTEAFF. CDR3 bases: TGTGCCAGCAGAGCGCAGGGAAGGGATACTGAAGCTTTCTTT.

The chain employs TRBV30 and TRBJ1-1, with TRBD1 matching over 7 bases. With V trimmed by 1 base and J by 6 bases, 8 bases remained unmatched. Germline CDR1 reads GTSNPN; CDR2 reads SVGIG (reference sequence). The CDR3 length is 14 residues. CDR3: CAWSADRVVPEAFF. In DNA form, the CDR3 reads TGTGCCTGGAGTGCCGACAGGGTTGTGCCTGAAGCTTTCTTT.

This chain links TRBV4-2 with TRBJ1-3, with a weak D call TRBD1 (5 bases). V was clipped by 1 base and J by 0 bases, with 7 bases between them. The CDR3 is 15 amino acids. Germline V lookup: CDR1 LGHNA, CDR2 YNFKEQ. The CDR3 nucleotides are TGTGCCAGCAGCCAAGTCGGGGGCTCTGGAAACACCATATATTTT. The encoded protein is CASSQVGGSGNTIYF.

Comment on this clone: At one boundary the junction diverges from the germline segment, which might be a read error. This chain uses TRBV7-6 with TRBJ2-3; 11 positions agree with TRBD1. This CDR3 is 16 amino acids long. CDR1 and CDR2 from the germline V gene are SGHVS and FNYEAQ. In DNA, the CDR3 is TGTGCCGGCAGCTCGCGGACAGGGGGCGGCACAGATACGCAGTATTTT. This translates into CAGSSRTGGGTDTQYF. Using reference TRBV7-6 and TRBJ2-3 for the parts outside the CDR3, the full variable domain is GAGVSQSPRYKVTKRGQDVALRCDPISGHVSLYWYRQALGQGPEFLTYFNYEAQQDKSGLPNDRFSAERPEGSISTLTIQRTEQRDSAMYRCAGSSRTGGGTDTQYFGPGTRLTVL.

In DNA form, the CDR3 reads TGCGCCAGCAGCCAAGAGAGCGGGAGGAAAAATGAGCAGTTCTTC. The encoded protein is CASSQESGRKNEQFF. The rearrangement joins TRBV4-1 to TRBJ2-1, with 9 nucleotides matching TRBD2. This CDR3 has 15 residues. The V gene end was trimmed by 0 bases and the J gene end by 7 bases; junction bases not matched to a gene: 4. The germline V gene encodes CDR1 MGHRA and CDR2 YSYEKL.

The gene calls are TRBV29-1 and TRBJ2-1, with 7 bases lining up with TRBD2. Germline CDR1 SQVTM, CDR2 ANQGSEA. The ends lost 3 bases at V and 8 bases at J; junction bases unmatched: 4. The CDR3 has 12 amino acids. Here the CDR3 reads CSVDGLDDEQFF. The CDR3 DNA reads TGCAGCGTTGACGGACTAGACGATGAGCAGTTCTTC.

This clone was picked up a small number of times. This rearrangement joins TRBV28 to TRBJ2-5, with 12 nucleotides matching TRBD2. Germline CDR1 and CDR2: MDHEN and SYDVKM. The ends lost 6 bases at V and 5 bases at J; junction bases unmatched: 13. The CDR3 loop spans 17 amino acids. This chain's CDR3 is CASSKYLGTSGSETQYF. The CDR3 nucleotides read TGTGCCAGCAGCAAATATTTGGGGACTAGCGGGTCGGAGACCCAGTACTTC.

This clone was counted once. The chain has TRBV10-3 and TRBJ2-7; 8 bases match TRBD1. Trimming took 5 bases from V and 5 from J; bases not matched to a gene: 2. From germline, CDR1 is ENHRY and CDR2 SYGVKD. CDR3 length: 12 amino acids. The CDR3 sequence is CAISKQGDEQYF. CDR3 sequence (DNA): TGTGCCATCAGTAAACAGGGGGACGAGCAGTACTTC.

This chain links TRBV4-1 with TRBJ2-7; 9 nucleotides match TRBD2. The CDR3 sequence is 17 residues long. The junction had 14 bases not matched to a gene; V was cut back by 3 bases and J by 5 bases. Germline V gives CDR1 MGHRA, CDR2 YSYEKL. The CDR3 bases are TGCGCCAGCAGCCACACACGACTAGCGGATGCTGGCCACGAGCAGTACTTC. Protein: CASSHTRLADAGHEQYF.

This clone was seen more than once but under ten times. This CDR3 is also generated by other DNA sequences in the sample. The chain combines TRBV20-1 with TRBJ2-7; D ambiguous. Germline assignment: CDR1 DFQATT and CDR2 SNEGSKA (reference sequence). The length of the CDR3 is 9 residues. Trimming took 3 bases from V and 5 from J, leaving 2 bases between them. CDR3: CSASDEQYF. DNA of the CDR3: TGCAGTGCTAGCGACGAGCAGTACTTC.

This clone was counted once. The V call is TRBV10-3, the J call TRBJ1-2; D is possibly TRBD1 (5 bases). Trimming stripped 5 bases from V and 4 bases from J, with 14 bases between. The germline CDR1 and CDR2 sequences are ENHRY and SYGVKD. The CDR3 contains 14 residues. The CDR3 is CAISLGEVSYGYTF. The CDR3 nucleotides read TGTGCCATCAGTCTAGGGGAGGTGAGCTATGGCTACACCTTC.

The rearrangement links TRBV15 to TRBJ1-2; D is possibly TRBD1 (5 bases). With 3 bases removed from V and 5 bases from J, the gap between germline ends came to 10 bases. CDR3 length: 13 amino acids. The V gene's germline CDR1 is LNHNV and CDR2 YYDKDF (reference sequence). For the CDR3, the DNA is TGTGCCACCAGCAGTGACGCAGGGTATGGCTACACCTTC. As protein: CATSSDAGYGYTF. The complete variable domain, with remaining parts taken from reference TRBV15 and TRBJ1-2, reads DAMVIQNPRYQVTQFGKPVTLSCSQTLNHNVMYWYQQKSSQAPKLLFHYYDKDFNNEADTPDNFQSRRPNTSFCFLDIRSPGLGDTAMYLCATSSDAGYGYTFGSGTRLTVV.

The CDR3 here is CATKTSGSSYEQYF. The CDR3 DNA follows: TGTGCCACCAAAACTAGCGGCAGCTCCTACGAGCAGTACTTC. The chain uses TRBV28 and TRBJ2-7; TRBD2 agrees at 8 bases. Germline CDR1 MDHEN, CDR2 SYDVKM. V trimming: 10 bases; J trimming: 0 bases; junction bases outside the gene matches: 8. The CDR3 totals 14 residues.

The rearrangement links TRBV25-1 to TRBJ1-4; D possibly corresponds to TRBD1 (5 bases). Germline V gives CDR1 MGHDK, CDR2 SYGVNS. The CDR3 is 16 residues long. Trimming took off 4 bases at V and 2 bases at J, with 14 bases between the two ends. In nucleotides, the CDR3 is TGTGCCAGCAGTGCTACAGGTTACCTTACTAATGAAAAACTGTTTTTT. This sequence encodes CASSATGYLTNEKLFF.